This T cell receptor (beta chain) emerged from a study of cytomegalovirus exposure and HLA in healthy donors. Primers: 60 Vbeta forward and 13 Jbeta reverse. Profiled with immunoSEQ multiplex PCR; TCRdb holds only in-frame clones, not every one. Among more than 95,000 clones, around 75% were seen once, and the ten largest hold about 8.3%. This clone showed up just a few times. Its antigen is still unknown. The CDR3 is 15 amino acids. The V end lost 1 base, the J end lost 4 bases, and 10 bases lay between the germline ends. Germline CDR1 is MNHEY and CDR2 is SMNVEV (reference sequence). Study-wide results and limits: The authors later linked a missense DCLRE1C variant to TCR beta V- and J-gene trimming.

The clonotype originates from a woman aged 45 to 65 in good health and CMV-seropositive. This chain connects TRBV27 to TRBJ2-2; TRBD1 might be the D (6 bases). Sequenced sample: PBMCs. The CDR3 bases are TGTGCCAGCAGTTTATATGGGGGCGCCACCGGGGAGCTGTTTTTT. Protein product: CASSLYGGATGELFF.